The clone carrying this T cell receptor (beta chain) was detected only once. Antigen: not known. Although they were nominally healthy when sampled, donors likely had unrecorded immune exposures. Vbeta (60) and Jbeta (13) primers were used in the PCR. Libraries were prepared by immunoSEQ multiplex PCR; TCRdb keeps only in-frame clonotypes and omits some of them. The sample carries some 100,000 clones, approximately 81% recorded once. These data originate in a study of cytomegalovirus exposure and HLA in healthy donors. Study findings and constraints: One variant, a missense change in DCLRE1C, was linked in a later analysis to TCR beta V- and J-gene trimming. TCR beta chains numbering some 150 were designated cytomegalovirus-associated. Most CMV-associated TCR beta chains appeared HLA-restricted in a later analysis.

The sample comprised PBMCs. The clonotype was recovered from a male donor in good health and CMV-seropositive.

The CDR3 DNA sequence: TGTGCCAGCAGCCCGCAGGACAGGGTGAACACTGAAGCTTTCTTT. It translates to CASSPQDRVNTEAFF. The chain couples TRBV7-9 to TRBJ1-1, with TRBD1 matching 8 bases. The V and J ends lost 5 bases and 0 bases, in that order; junction bases with no gene match: 5. The CDR3 loop spans 15 amino acids. Germline CDR1 reads SEHNR; CDR2 reads FQNEAQ (reference sequence).